Described below is a single TCR beta chain sequence and its context. Its antigen is unknown. Since a much larger clone is just one base distant, this may be a read error. The source of the sample is a study of type 1 regulatory T cells. Looking at the study overall: T-allo10 is an in vitro-generated, Tr1-enriched CD4 T cell product specific for alloantigen.

Germline CDR1 MNHEY, CDR2 SMNVEV (reference sequence). The CDR3 runs 15 residues. The graft donor-derived T-allo10 cells reportedly recognize host alloantigens, are anergic, and suppress alloantigen-specifically. A single record per CDR3 protein comes from TCRdb applying MiXCR to the reads. The table has around 69,000 distinct CDR3 sequences, 55% to 80% seen once. Specimen: cultured T cells, either the whole culture or a sorted T cell fraction (not recorded which). The subset is: Tr1-enriched cell product generated in vitro against host alloantigens. This TCR was sampled from a human donor in good health. J is TRBJ1-4 and V is TRBV27; 9 bases fit TRBD1. CDR3 nucleotides: TGTACCAGCAGTCTCTCCGGGACAGGGAGCGAAAAACTGTTTTTT. Its translation: CTSSLSGTGSEKLFF.